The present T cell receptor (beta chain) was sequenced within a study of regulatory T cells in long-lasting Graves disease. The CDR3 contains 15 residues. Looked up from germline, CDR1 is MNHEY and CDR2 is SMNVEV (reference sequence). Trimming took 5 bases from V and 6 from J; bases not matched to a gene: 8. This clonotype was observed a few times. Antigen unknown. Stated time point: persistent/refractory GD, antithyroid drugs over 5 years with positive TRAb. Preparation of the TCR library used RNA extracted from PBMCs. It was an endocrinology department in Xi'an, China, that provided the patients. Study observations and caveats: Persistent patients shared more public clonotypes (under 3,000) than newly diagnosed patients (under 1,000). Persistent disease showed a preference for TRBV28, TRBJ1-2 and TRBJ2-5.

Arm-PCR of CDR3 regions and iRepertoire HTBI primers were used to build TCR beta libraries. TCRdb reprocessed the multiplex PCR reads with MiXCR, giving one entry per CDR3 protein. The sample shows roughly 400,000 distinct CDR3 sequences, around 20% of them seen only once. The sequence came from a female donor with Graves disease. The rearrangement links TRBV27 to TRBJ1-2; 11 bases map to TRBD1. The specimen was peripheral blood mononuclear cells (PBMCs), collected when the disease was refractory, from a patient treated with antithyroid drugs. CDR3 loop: CASSTHGTGGDGYTF. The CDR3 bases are TGTGCCAGCAGTACGCACGGGACAGGGGGGGATGGCTACACCTTC.